These T cell receptor beta chains were read from a single sample in a study of T cells in Graves' hyperthyroidism and ophthalmopathy. TCRdb processed the multiplex PCR reads anew with MiXCR; each CDR3 protein has one entry. This repertoire shows 500,000 or so distinct CDR3 sequences, roughly 15% found once; its top ten account for 15% to 20%. Sequenced sample: blood. The receptors come from a young woman with Graves' ophthalmopathy. Both conserved end residues are part of each CDR3. D genes are given only for firm matches. Expanded clones get a size class; other rows say once, few or many, or leave the size out.

>-|TRBJ1-1|TRBV9|-
CASSVDGALNTEAFF
TGTGCCAGCAGCGTTGACGGAGCCTTGAACACTGAAGCTTTCTTT
>few|TRBJ1-3|TRBV2|-
CASSEFGHSLGNTIYF
TGTGCCAGCAGTGAATTTGGACATTCATTAGGAAACACCATATATTTT
>few|TRBJ2-2|TRBV27|-
CASTFTGNTGELFF
TGTGCCAGCACTTTCACAGGGAACACCGGGGAGCTGTTTTTT
>many|TRBJ2-3|TRBV11-2|TRBD2
CASSQSGGAADTQYF
TGTGCCAGCAGCCAAAGCGGGGGGGCCGCAGATACGCAGTATTTT
>many|TRBJ2-5|TRBV6-1|TRBD1
CASKYRGGLQETQYF
TGTGCCAGCAAATACAGGGGCGGTCTTCAAGAGACCCAGTACTTC
>-|TRBJ1-2|TRBV29-1|TRBD1
CSARTGRGDRYGYTF
TGCAGCGCCCGGACAGGGAGGGGCGACCGCTATGGCTACACCTTC
>many|TRBJ2-1|TRBV27|-
CASSLGGFDEQFF
TGTGCCAGCAGTTTGGGGGGATTCGATGAGCAGTTCTTC
>-|TRBJ1-5|TRBV20-1|-
CSARDPASSNQPQHF
TGCAGTGCTAGAGATCCAGCCTCTAGCAATCAGCCCCAGCATTTT
>many|TRBJ1-1|TRBV7-9|TRBD1
CASSRYRGPEAFF
TGTGCCAGCAGTAGATACAGGGGACCTGAAGCTTTCTTT
>-|TRBJ2-7|TRBV19|TRBD1
CASKLSHRDSSYEQYF
TGTGCCAGTAAGTTGTCCCACCGGGACAGCTCCTACGAGCAGTACTTC
>-|TRBJ2-4|TRBV7-3|TRBD1
CASSKTGGLTGTKNIQYF
TGTGCCAGCAGCAAGACAGGGGGACTTACGGGGACCAAAAACATTCAGTACTTC
>many|TRBJ1-5|TRBV20-1|-
CSARDLFSDTSSDQPQHF
TGCAGTGCTAGAGATCTCTTCTCCGACACATCCTCGGATCAGCCCCAGCATTTT
>-|TRBJ1-3|TRBV5-4|TRBD1
CASSLQGGFKGNTIYF
TGTGCCAGCAGCTTGCAGGGGGGCTTTAAAGGAAACACCATATATTTT
>many|TRBJ1-2|TRBV6-2/TRBV6-3|-
CASSYPTDDGYTF
TGTGCCAGCAGTTACCCTACTGACGACGGCTACACCTTC
>few|TRBJ1-4|TRBV4-1|TRBD1
CASSQEGGSGTGGEKLFF
TGCGCCAGCAGCCAAGAGGGAGGAAGCGGGACAGGGGGCGAAAAACTGTTTTTT
>few|TRBJ1-4|TRBV6-5|-
CASSYSSSATNEKLFF
TGTGCCAGCAGTTACTCGAGTTCAGCAACTAATGAAAAACTGTTTTTT
>many|TRBJ1-2|TRBV3-1|TRBD1
CASSPSGQGNYGYTF
TGTGCCAGCAGTCCGTCGGGACAGGGTAACTATGGCTACACCTTC
>-|TRBJ1-6|TRBV4-1|TRBD1
CASSQGQGAGSPLHF
TGCGCCAGCAGCCAAGGACAGGGGGCAGGCTCACCCCTCCACTTT
>many|TRBJ1-2|TRBV27|-
CASAPGPSPNYGYTF
TGTGCCAGCGCTCCCGGACCGTCTCCTAACTATGGCTACACCTTC
>many|TRBJ1-1|TRBV9|TRBD1
CASSGRGLNTEAFF
TGTGCCAGCAGCGGGAGGGGGCTGAACACTGAAGCTTTCTTT
>many|TRBJ2-5|TRBV30|-
CAWSVQGSETQYF
TGTGCCTGGAGTGTACAAGGTTCGGAGACCCAGTACTTC
>-|TRBJ2-1|TRBV6-2/TRBV6-3|-
CASSPNVREKTHNEQFF
TGTGCCAGCAGCCCCAATGTTCGGGAGAAGACCCACAATGAGCAGTTCTTC
>many|TRBJ1-1|TRBV5-1|-
CASRSGTMNTEAFF
TGCGCCAGCAGGAGTGGGACGATGAACACTGAAGCTTTCTTT
>-|TRBJ1-2|TRBV6-1|-
CASAFGRNYGYTF
TGTGCCAGCGCCTTCGGTCGCAACTATGGCTACACCTTC
>-|TRBJ1-2|TRBV5-6|TRBD1
CASSPSLRQGLIYGYTF
TGTGCCAGCAGCCCGAGTTTAAGACAGGGGTTAATCTATGGCTACACCTTC